This record looks at one T cell receptor (beta chain) sequence and its context. No antigen is known for it. The data were taken from a study of vaccination and CD4 T cells after COVID-19. Whole-study context: The peptides that stimulated the cells were overlapping spike peptides from SARS-CoV-2, HCoV-NL63, HCoV-OC43 and HCoV-229E.

The time point was: late sampling 161 to 241 days after vaccination in a few convalescent patients. Treatment: approximately 9-day PBMC culture with coronavirus spike peptide pools or control peptides (ViraFEST assay). Scientists ran DNA taken from cultured CD4+ T cells through the Oncomine TCR Beta short-read assay for sequencing. TCRdb fed the PCR reads into MiXCR, producing one record per CDR3 protein. The sample shows roughly 25,000 distinct CDR3 sequences, about 30% of them seen only once. J gave up 0 bases and V 4 bases, and 7 bases lay outside the gene matches. The CDR3 is 17 residues long. The germline V gene encodes CDR1 LGHNA and CDR2 YNFKEQ.

The TCR was taken from a human donor who had recovered from COVID-19. Sequences were derived from CD4+ T cells from blood, cultured in vitro, sampled about 7 months after SARS-CoV-2 vaccination. This sequence joins TRBV4-2 and TRBJ1-1, with TRBD1 identical over 11 bases. CDR3 sequence reads: CASSLRTGGELNTEAFF. The CDR3 DNA reads as TGTGCCAGCAGCCTGAGGACAGGGGGCGAATTGAACACTGAAGCTTTCTTT.